Listed below are T cell receptor beta chains from one sample, sequenced in a study of T cell repertoires in cytomegalovirus infection. Their antigens remain unidentified. TCRdb reanalysed the reads using MiXCR and keeps one entry per CDR3 protein. The top ten hold 18% of the sample, which has roughly 730,000 distinct CDR3 sequences, roughly 33% seen once. The specimen was cultured PBMCs, collected from culture after CMV antigen stimulation. The receptors shown here come from a human donor in good health (CMV status not recorded). Some clones in this sample may be carry-over from other donors' samples. Each CDR3 is given with its conserved first and last residue. A D gene is named only where the DNA matches it firmly. Rows give clone size only sometimes, using once, few, many, or a class for an expanded clone.

j_call	d_call	clone_size	v_call	cdr3_aa	cdr3_nt
TRBJ1-1	TRBD1	few	TRBV12-3/TRBV12-4	CASNQGAWNTEAFF	TGTGCCAGCAACCAGGGGGCGTGGAACACTGAAGCTTTCTTT
TRBJ1-4	TRBD1	few	TRBV7-2	CASSPQGAGEKLFF	TGTGCCAGCAGCCCGCAGGGGGCGGGTGAAAAACTGTTTTTT
TRBJ1-5	.	.	TRBV6-1	CASKPTPAANQPQHF	TGTGCCAGCAAACCGACTCCCGCAGCAAATCAGCCCCAGCATTTT
TRBJ1-4	.	few	TRBV14	CASSHGEKLFF	TGTGCCAGCAGCCATGGGGAAAAACTGTTTTTT
TRBJ1-2	.	few	TRBV2	CASTPQSIGYGYTF	TGTGCCAGCACCCCCCAATCAATAGGCTATGGCTACACCTTC
TRBJ2-3	.	few	TRBV12-3/TRBV12-4	CASSSEWGRGGADTQYF	TGTGCCAGCAGTTCAGAATGGGGTCGTGGTGGCGCAGATACGCAGTATTTT
TRBJ2-3	.	.	TRBV20-1	CSARDEDTDTQYF	TGCAGTGCTAGAGACGAAGACACAGATACGCAGTATTTT
TRBJ2-4	TRBD2	.	TRBV6-2/TRBV6-3	CAISGEAHIQYF	TGTGCCATTAGCGGGGAGGCTCACATTCAGTACTTC
TRBJ2-2	TRBD2	many	TRBV7-2	CASRLAGVTGELFF	TGTGCCAGCCGACTAGCGGGAGTGACCGGGGAGCTGTTTTTT
TRBJ2-3	TRBD2	many	TRBV7-2	CASSAMGGTSGSGSTDTQYF	TGTGCCAGCAGCGCCATGGGGGGGACTAGCGGGAGTGGAAGCACAGATACGCAGTATTTT
TRBJ1-5	.	.	TRBV20-1	CSASGQGRNQPQHF	TGCAGTGCTAGTGGGCAGGGGCGTAATCAGCCCCAGCATTTT
TRBJ1-6	TRBD1	.	TRBV5-3	CASSDTGTDSPLHF	TGTGCCAGCAGCGATACCGGGACAGATTCACCCCTCCACTTT
TRBJ1-4	.	.	TRBV5-6	CASSLGGATALEKLFF	TGTGCCAGCAGCTTGGGAGGGGCTACTGCCTTGGAAAAACTGTTTTTT
TRBJ1-3	TRBD1	.	TRBV20-1	CSASGSRQGLSGNTIYF	TGCAGTGCTAGTGGGTCGAGACAGGGATTATCTGGAAACACCATATATTTT
TRBJ2-3	.	.	TRBV19	CASSIGPRDTQYF	TGTGCCAGTAGTATAGGACCGAGAGATACGCAGTATTTT
TRBJ2-7	TRBD1	.	TRBV7-2	CASSPGQGVSYEQYF	TGTGCCAGCAGCCCTGGACAGGGGGTTTCCTACGAGCAGTACTTC
TRBJ1-6	TRBD1	few	TRBV5-5	CASSFDRGWSPLHF	TGTGCCAGCAGCTTCGACAGGGGTTGGTCACCCCTCCACTTT
TRBJ1-2	TRBD1	.	TRBV7-9	CASSIRGQGNANYGYTF	TGTGCCAGCAGCATACGCGGACAGGGGAACGCTAACTATGGCTACACCTTC
TRBJ1-1	.	few	TRBV5-1	CASTDQGLNTEAFF	TGCGCCAGCACCGATCAGGGTTTGAACACTGAAGCTTTCTTT
TRBJ1-4	.	.	TRBV7-2	CASSQQGHGGEKLFF	TGTGCCAGCAGCCAGCAGGGACACGGAGGCGAAAAACTGTTTTTT
TRBJ1-2	.	few	TRBV12-3/TRBV12-4	CASSLVRADRDYGYTF	TGTGCCAGCAGTTTAGTCCGGGCCGATCGCGACTATGGCTACACCTTC
TRBJ1-3	.	.	TRBV7-9	CASSFGRNAIYF	TGTGCCAGCAGCTTCGGCCGAAACGCCATATATTTT
TRBJ1-5	TRBD1	.	TRBV4-3	CASSRDRAQPQHF	TGCGCCAGCAGCCGGGACAGGGCTCAGCCCCAGCATTTT
TRBJ1-2	.	.	TRBV24-1	CATSDRQAGGYGYTF	TGTGCCACCAGTGATCGTCAAGCCGGGGGCTATGGCTACACCTTC
TRBJ1-2	TRBD1	.	TRBV20-1	CSAKPDGQGHTNYGYTF	TGCAGTGCTAAACCGGATGGACAGGGGCACACTAACTATGGCTACACCTTC
TRBJ2-6	TRBD2	few	TRBV7-2	CASSSAGTSLYGANVLTF	TGTGCCAGCAGCTCCGCCGGGACTAGCCTTTATGGGGCCAACGTCCTGACTTTC
TRBJ2-7	.	many	TRBV10-3	CATRTGSSPSEQYF	TGTGCCACCCGGACGGGCTCAAGTCCCTCCGAGCAGTACTTC
TRBJ2-3	TRBD2	few	TRBV7-2	CASSFRGSWADTQYF	TGTGCCAGCAGCTTCCGCGGGAGTTGGGCAGATACGCAGTATTTT
TRBJ1-2	.	few	TRBV6-1	CAGSTGLRRGYTF	TGTGCCGGAAGCACCGGGCTCCGGAGAGGCTACACCTTC
TRBJ2-5	.	.	TRBV14	CASSHPLGRETQYF	TGTGCCAGCAGCCACCCCTTGGGGCGAGAGACCCAGTACTTC
TRBJ2-1	TRBD1	many	TRBV7-2	CASSQGQDNEQFF	TGTGCCAGCAGCCAGGGACAGGATAATGAGCAGTTCTTC
TRBJ2-7	TRBD1	.	TRBV4-1	CASSQNMDRRNSYEQYF	TGCGCCAGCAGCCAGAACATGGACAGGAGAAACTCCTACGAGCAGTACTTC
TRBJ1-3	.	many	TRBV7-2	CASSFNWGHTIYF	TGTGCCAGCAGCTTTAATTGGGGACACACCATATATTTT
TRBJ1-6	.	.	TRBV7-6	CASSPEVGARNSPLHF	TGTGCCAGCAGCCCAGAGGTCGGGGCGCGAAATTCACCCCTCCACTTT
TRBJ1-6	.	many	TRBV7-2	CASSLGGANYNSPLHF	TGTGCCAGCAGCTTAGGCGGTGCAAACTATAATTCACCCCTCCACTTT
TRBJ1-5	.	.	TRBV2	CASSPANQPQHF	TGTGCCAGCAGTCCCGCGAATCAGCCCCAGCATTTT
TRBJ2-1	.	.	TRBV7-6	CASSALRGTNEQFF	TGTGCCAGCAGCGCCTTGAGGGGGACTAATGAGCAGTTCTTC
TRBJ2-5	TRBD1	.	TRBV24-1	CATSERDRDKETQYF	TGTGCCACCAGTGAAAGAGACAGGGACAAAGAGACCCAGTACTTC
TRBJ1-2	TRBD1	.	TRBV27	CASGVTGGGNYGYTF	TGTGCCAGCGGGGTTACAGGGGGGGGAAACTATGGCTACACCTTC
TRBJ2-5	TRBD2	.	TRBV10-3	CAISGPTSGKETQYF	TGTGCCATCAGTGGCCCGACTAGCGGTAAAGAGACCCAGTACTTC
TRBJ2-3	TRBD2	few	TRBV7-2	CASSPSRPIGGGGRTDTQYF	TGTGCCAGCAGCCCCTCCCGCCCTATTGGCGGGGGAGGTCGCACAGATACGCAGTATTTT
TRBJ2-7	.	.	TRBV6-1	CASGGQRYEQYF	TGTGCCAGCGGGGGACAACGCTACGAGCAGTACTTC
TRBJ1-1	TRBD1	many	TRBV7-2	CASSLANRGMNTEAFF	TGTGCCAGCAGCTTAGCAAACAGGGGTATGAACACTGAAGCTTTCTTT
TRBJ1-1	.	many	TRBV7-2	CASSLQRQNAEAFF	TGTGCCAGCAGCTTACAAAGACAGAACGCTGAAGCTTTCTTT
TRBJ2-7	TRBD1	.	TRBV7-6	CASSSPGQGANEQYF	TGTGCCAGCAGCTCACCGGGACAGGGGGCCAACGAGCAGTACTTC
TRBJ1-5	.	.	TRBV7-6	CASSPLGSGGNQPQHF	TGTGCCAGCAGCCCACTCGGGTCTGGGGGCAATCAGCCCCAGCATTTT
TRBJ1-5	.	few	TRBV15	CATSRSRNQPQHF	TGTGCCACCAGCAGATCTCGGAATCAGCCCCAGCATTTT
TRBJ2-7	.	many	TRBV7-9	CASSPWDLYEQYF	TGTGCCAGCAGCCCGTGGGACCTCTACGAGCAGTACTTC
TRBJ1-3	TRBD1	many	TRBV7-8	CASSTTPTGAHSGNTIYF	TGTGCCAGCAGCACGACCCCGACAGGGGCCCACTCTGGAAACACCATATATTTT
TRBJ2-7	TRBD1	.	TRBV7-2	CASSRRGQGKSEQYF	TGTGCCAGCAGCAGAAGGGGACAGGGGAAAAGCGAGCAGTACTTC
TRBJ2-1	TRBD2	few	TRBV2	CASSPSPGLGPPEQFF	TGTGCCAGCAGCCCCTCGCCGGGACTAGGCCCTCCCGAGCAGTTCTTC
TRBJ2-3	TRBD2	.	TRBV7-8	CASSLTRGLAGTDTQYF	TGTGCCAGCAGCTTAACCCGAGGACTAGCGGGCACAGATACGCAGTATTTT
TRBJ2-5	TRBD2	.	TRBV5-1	CASSSLAGAEVETQYF	TGCGCCAGCAGCTCGTTAGCGGGGGCTGAGGTGGAGACCCAGTACTTC
TRBJ2-3	TRBD2	.	TRBV28	CASSSWTSGRGTDTQYF	TGTGCCAGCAGTTCGTGGACTAGCGGGAGGGGCACAGATACGCAGTATTTT